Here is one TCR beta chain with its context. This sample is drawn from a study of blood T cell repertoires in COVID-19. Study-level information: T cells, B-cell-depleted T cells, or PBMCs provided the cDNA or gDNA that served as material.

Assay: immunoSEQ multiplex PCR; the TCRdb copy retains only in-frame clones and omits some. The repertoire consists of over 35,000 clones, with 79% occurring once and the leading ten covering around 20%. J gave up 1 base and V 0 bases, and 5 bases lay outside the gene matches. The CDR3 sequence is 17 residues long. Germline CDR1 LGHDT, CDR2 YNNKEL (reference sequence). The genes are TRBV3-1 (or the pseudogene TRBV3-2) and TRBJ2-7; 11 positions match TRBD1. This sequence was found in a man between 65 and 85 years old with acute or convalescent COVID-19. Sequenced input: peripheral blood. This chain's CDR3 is CASSQDMGQGGSYEQYF. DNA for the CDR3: TGTGCCAGCAGCCAAGATATGGGACAGGGGGGGTCCTACGAGCAGTACTTC.